This TCR beta chain is drawn from a study of shared clonotypes between healthy human individuals. Here immunoSEQ multiplex PCR was the method, and the copy in TCRdb shows in-frame clones only, minus some. This table holds over a million clones, 75% to 80% found once. Comments on this clone: Additional DNA sequences in this sample encode the identical CDR3.

The CDR3 is 15 amino acids. With 5 bases clipped from V and 1 base from J, the junction kept 3 bases outside the gene matches. Germline CDR1 and CDR2: SGHAT and FQNNGV. The sample taken for sequencing was memory CD4+ T cells from PBMCs. The subset: CD45RA-negative fraction. The gene calls are TRBV11-2 and TRBJ2-7; 12 nucleotides line up with TRBD2. This sequence was found in a man aged 18 to 29 in good health. Some clones in this sample may be carry-over from other donors' samples. The CDR3 nucleotides are TGTGCCAGCAGCCAAGGACTAGCGGGGTCCTACGAGCAGTACTTC. Translation gives CASSQGLAGSYEQYF.